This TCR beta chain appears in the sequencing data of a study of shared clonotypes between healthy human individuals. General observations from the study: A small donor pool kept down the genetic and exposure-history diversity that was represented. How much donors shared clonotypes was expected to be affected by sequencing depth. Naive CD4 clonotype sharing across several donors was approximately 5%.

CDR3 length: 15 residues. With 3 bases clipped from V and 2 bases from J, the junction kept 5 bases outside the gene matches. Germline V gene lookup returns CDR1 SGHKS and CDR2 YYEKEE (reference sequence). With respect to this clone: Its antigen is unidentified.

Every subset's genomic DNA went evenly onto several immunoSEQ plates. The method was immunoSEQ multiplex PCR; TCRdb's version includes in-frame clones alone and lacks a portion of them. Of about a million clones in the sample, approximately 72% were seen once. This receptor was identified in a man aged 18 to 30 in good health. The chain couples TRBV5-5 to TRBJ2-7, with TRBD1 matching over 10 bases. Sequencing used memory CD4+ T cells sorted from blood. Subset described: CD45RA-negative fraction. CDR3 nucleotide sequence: TGTGCCAGCAGCTCTCCGGGACAGGGGCCCTACGAGCAGTACTTC. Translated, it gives CASSSPGQGPYEQYF.